The next 23 T cell receptor beta chains were all read from a single sample in a study of T-cell memory formation after mild COVID-19. TCRdb ran MiXCR on the 5' RACE reads and lists one entry per CDR3 protein. Of roughly 140,000 distinct CDR3 sequences in the sample, 13% to 15% were seen once. The material sequenced was PBMCs or a T cell subset sorted from them (not recorded which). These receptors originate from an adult woman who had mild COVID-19 (a few samples of this study predate the infection). Cell type and time point are not known.

The chain carries TRBV19 and TRBJ2-7; D is unresolved. V lost 5 bases and J 1 base, leaving 12 bases between the germline ends. This CDR3 is built from 14 residues. Germline V gene sequence: CDR1 LNHDA, CDR2 SQIVND (reference sequence). CDR3 DNA sequence: TGTGCCAGTAGTTTCAAGACACTATCCTACGAGCAGTACTTC. This sequence encodes CASSFKTLSYEQYF.

This clonotype was seen only a few times. The chain employs TRBV7-6 and TRBJ2-7, with D possibly TRBD1 on 6 matching bases. The germline V gene encodes CDR1 SGHVS and CDR2 FNYEAQ. The CDR3 is 17 amino acids. V was pared by 0 bases and J by 6 bases, with 21 bases between. The CDR3 DNA reads as TGTGCCAGCAGCTTAGCGCGACCCGAGACAGGCCCTGGCGAGCAGTACTTC. It translates to CASSLARPETGPGEQYF.

Many counts were recorded for this clonotype. The chain joins TRBV5-6 to TRBJ2-1; D is undetermined. Trimming left V 0 bases short and J 11 bases short, with 6 bases between. CDR1 is SGHDT, CDR2 YYEEEE, per germline. This CDR3 contains 11 residues. The CDR3 protein is CASSLEGKQFF. As DNA, the CDR3 is TGTGCCAGCAGCTTGGAGGGAAAGCAGTTCTTC.

This clonotype was detected a few times. The CDR3 sequence: CASSGIAGEETDTQYF. CDR3 nucleotide sequence: TGTGCCAGCAGCGGAATAGCGGGAGAGGAGACAGATACGCAGTATTTT. The rearrangement links TRBV9 to TRBJ2-3; 9 bases agree with TRBD2. CDR3 length equals 16 residues. V shed 3 bases and J 3 bases; nucleotides not matched to a gene: 8. Germline CDR1 SGDLS, CDR2 YYNGEE.

The chain employs TRBV2 and TRBJ2-3; either TRBD1 or TRBD2 may supply D (5 bases each). Germline CDR1 SNHLY, CDR2 FYNNEI. The CDR3 is 15 residues long. The germline V and J ends were trimmed by 0 bases and 4 bases, with 11 bases remaining between them. The CDR3 DNA reads as TGTGCCAGCAGTGAAGCAGTTGGGGGATCAGATACGCAGTATTTT. Its protein product is CASSEAVGGSDTQYF.

The rearrangement links TRBV24-1 to TRBJ1-2; TRBD1 might be the D (6 bases). The CDR3 loop spans 14 amino acids. CDR1 is KGHDR and CDR2 is SFDVKD in the germline V gene. V was pared by 3 bases and J by 6 bases, with 13 bases between. The CDR3 loop reads CATSDHRVSNGYTF. CDR3 nucleotides: TGTGCCACCAGTGATCACAGGGTCTCTAATGGCTACACCTTC.

The chain has TRBV12-3 or TRBV12-4 and TRBJ2-1; 8 positions agree with TRBD2. V lost 3 bases and J lost 5; bases outside the gene matches: 9. The CDR3 consists of 16 residues. In nucleotides, the CDR3 is TGTGCCAGCAGTTTTGGAGGACTAGCCAATGACAATGAGCAGTTCTTC. Translating gives CASSFGGLANDNEQFF.

The chain joins TRBV7-9 to TRBJ2-7, with D possibly matching TRBD1 (6 bases). This CDR3 is built from 14 residues. Trimming took off 4 bases at V and 2 bases at J, with 12 bases between the two ends. Germline V gene data show CDR1 as SEHNR and CDR2 as FQNEAQ (reference sequence). The CDR3, as DNA: TGTGCCAGCAGCTCCGGGACAAGAACCTACGAGCAGTACTTC. Translating it yields CASSSGTRTYEQYF.

J is TRBJ2-1 and V is TRBV6-5, with D perhaps TRBD2 (6 bases). Trimming took off 6 bases at V and 3 bases at J, with 21 bases between the two ends. Germline loops: CDR1 MNHEY, CDR2 SVGAGI. The CDR3 has 17 residues. CDR3 bases: TGTGCCAGCAGCTCCGCAAGGGGTAGCGGAGACTACAATGAGCAGTTCTTC. This sequence encodes CASSSARGSGDYNEQFF.

This sequence joins TRBV5-1 and TRBJ2-3, with 15 bases identical to TRBD2. The CDR3 loop spans 16 amino acids. V trimming: 2 bases; J trimming: 4 bases; junction bases outside the gene matches: 2. Germline CDR1 SGHRS, CDR2 YFSETQ. The CDR3 DNA follows: TGCGCCAGCAGCTTCGGGACTAGCGGGGGGTCAGATACGCAGTATTTT. This gives the protein CASSFGTSGGSDTQYF.

The genes are TRBV9 and TRBJ2-3; 7 nucleotides agree with TRBD1. V lost 4 bases to trimming and J lost 1 base; unmatched junction nucleotides: 6. Germline V gene lookup returns CDR1 SGDLS and CDR2 YYNGEE. The CDR3 spans 15 residues. For the CDR3, the DNA is TGTGCCAGCAGCCCTGAAGGACAGGGCACAGATACGCAGTATTTT. This encodes CASSPEGQGTDTQYF.

The rearrangement links TRBV5-5 to TRBJ1-2; TRBD1 matches at 9 bases. The CDR3 spans 14 residues. In germline, CDR1 is SGHKS, CDR2 YYEKEE (reference sequence). V gave up 5 bases and J gave up 4 bases; unmatched junction bases: 6. The CDR3 loop reads CASSRDRVPYGYTF. The CDR3 DNA sequence: TGTGCCAGCAGTCGGGACAGGGTCCCCTATGGCTACACCTTC.

Only a few counts were recorded for this clonotype. The chain combines TRBV7-6 with TRBJ2-6, with TRBD1 matching 7 bases. CDR1 is SGHVS, CDR2 FNYEAQ, per germline. The ends lost 4 bases at V and 8 bases at J; junction bases unmatched: 5. CDR3 length equals 14 residues. Here the CDR3 DNA reads TGTGCCAGCAGCTCGAGACAGGGTACCAACGTCCTGACTTTC. Its translation is CASSSRQGTNVLTF.

This clonotype has a handful of counts. V and J are TRBV7-9 and TRBJ1-3; maybe TRBD1 (5 bases). V was clipped by 1 base and J by 2 bases, with 9 bases between them. CDR1 is SEHNR and CDR2 is FQNEAQ in the germline V gene (reference sequence). The CDR3 consists of 15 residues. The CDR3 DNA sequence: TGTGCCAGCAGCTTAGTGCCAGGGCCTGGAAACACCATATATTTT. It yields the protein CASSLVPGPGNTIYF.

This clonotype appeared a few times. CDR3: CASSQVVGFTSYEQYF. CDR3 in DNA: TGCGCCAGCAGCCAAGTTGTGGGCTTTACGTCCTACGAGCAGTACTTC. The V and J genes are TRBV4-1 and TRBJ2-7; D is unclear. Trimming stripped 1 base from V and 1 base from J, with 14 bases between. This CDR3 has 16 residues. Germline V gene data show CDR1 as MGHRA and CDR2 as YSYEKL.

This clonotype turned up a few times. This chain joins TRBV7-2 and TRBJ2-2, with 15 bases lining up with TRBD2. Germline V gene lookup returns CDR1 SGHTA and CDR2 FQGNSA. The CDR3 covers 18 residues. V trimming: 4 bases; J trimming: 0 bases; junction bases outside the gene matches: 3. The CDR3 bases are TGTGCCAGCAGCTCCGGACTAGCGGGGGGGCCGAACACCGGGGAGCTGTTTTTT. This codes for CASSSGLAGGPNTGELFF.

This clonotype was recorded a few times. The chain links TRBV6-5 to TRBJ2-5; 10 positions match TRBD2. This CDR3 is built from 15 residues. V lost 7 bases and J lost 5; bases outside the gene matches: 10. CDR1 and CDR2 (germline): MNHEY, SVGAGI. For the CDR3, the DNA is TGTGCCAGCACGCAGCTAGCGGGAGCCGGGGAGACCCAGTACTTC. Amino acid sequence: CASTQLAGAGETQYF.

This clonotype was detected only a few times. This chain uses TRBV7-9 with TRBJ2-7; D is possibly TRBD1 (6 bases). Per the germline V gene, CDR1 is SEHNR and CDR2 is FQNEAQ (reference sequence). Trimming took off 3 bases at V and 3 bases at J, with 12 bases between the two ends. The CDR3 is 14 amino acids. CDR3 coding DNA: TGTGCCAGCAGCTTCAGGGACATAAACTACGAGCAGTACTTC. Its protein is CASSFRDINYEQYF.

The chain is built from TRBV6-5 and TRBJ1-2, with D uncertain. The CDR3 consists of 13 residues. Trimming stripped 2 bases from V and 3 bases from J, with 7 bases between. Germline V CDR1 and CDR2: MNHEY, SVGAGI. CDR3 amino acids: CASSYPGDYGYTF. CDR3 DNA sequence: TGTGCCAGCAGTTACCCTGGAGACTATGGCTACACCTTC.

The chain has TRBV6-5 and TRBJ1-1; TRBD1 aligns across 8 bases. Germline V lookup: CDR1 MNHEY, CDR2 SVGAGI. The CDR3 contains 15 residues. Trimming removed 8 bases from V and 4 bases from J; junction bases left unmatched: 12. DNA of the CDR3: TGTGCCAGCGGCCTGCAGGGGGCCAAGAGCACTGAAGCTTTCTTT. Amino acids: CASGLQGAKSTEAFF.

The sample holds many counts of this clonotype. This chain connects TRBV12-3 or TRBV12-4 to TRBJ1-1; D perhaps matches TRBD1 (6 bases). V dropped 8 bases and J dropped 4 bases, with 8 bases sitting between them. This CDR3 spans 11 amino acids. The CDR3 DNA is TGTGCCAGCGAGGGGGGCACTGAAGCTTTCTTT. Its translation is CASEGGTEAFF.

This clonotype was found a few times. The chain carries TRBV14 and TRBJ1-2; D perhaps matches TRBD1 (5 bases). Trimming shortened V by 1 base and J by 7 bases, and 10 bases separated the two germline ends. In germline, CDR1 is SGHDN, CDR2 FVKESK. The CDR3 sequence is 13 residues long. The CDR3 reads CASSQGGGAGYTF. The CDR3 bases are TGTGCCAGCAGCCAAGGTGGAGGGGCTGGCTACACCTTC.

This clonotype was observed many times. The chain links TRBV12-3 or TRBV12-4 to TRBJ2-7, with D tentatively TRBD1 or TRBD2 (5 bases each). The length of the CDR3 is 14 residues. V was cut by 8 bases and J by 2 bases, with 16 bases left in between. The CDR3 DNA is TGTGCCAGCTCACATCCGGGGCCAACCTACGAGCAGTACTTC. Amino acid sequence: CASSHPGPTYEQYF.